This entry features one T cell receptor (beta chain) sequence. Its antigen is not known. Profiled with immunoSEQ multiplex PCR; TCRdb holds only in-frame clones, not every one. The repertoire holds approximately 58,000 clones, roughly nine tenths seen once, with about 2% in the top ten. CDR3 length equals 14 residues. Germline V gives CDR1 SGHNT, CDR2 YYREEE (reference sequence). The junction had 7 bases not matched to a gene; V was cut back by 4 bases and J by 4 bases. This entry comes from a study of cytomegalovirus exposure and HLA in healthy donors. Study-wide results and caveats: In vitro experiments confirmed that a few CMV-associated chains were specific for CMV antigens. Despite most TCR sequences being rare, some public TCRs occurred in many donors.

The J gene is TRBJ2-7, the V gene TRBV5-4, with 8 bases fitting TRBD1. The sequence was collected from a woman aged 25 to 39 in good health and CMV-seronegative. Material: PBMCs. The CDR3 protein is CASSDGTGPYEQYF. The CDR3, as DNA: TGTGCCAGCAGCGACGGGACAGGTCCTTACGAGCAGTACTTC.